This T cell receptor beta chain was identified in a study of cytomegalovirus exposure and HLA in healthy donors. The CDR3 contains 15 residues. V lost 2 bases to trimming and J lost 2 bases, with 10 bases between them. Germline CDR1 SGHTA, CDR2 FQGNSA. Details on this clone: The antigen is undetermined.

Both 60 Vbeta primers and 13 Jbeta primers went into the PCR. This table comes from immunoSEQ multiplex PCR, and its TCRdb copy is limited to in-frame clones, with some not included. Its table records some 150,000 clones. Overall study results and limits: The study listed 164 cytomegalovirus-associated TCR beta chains. A later analysis associated roughly 15,000 TCR beta sequences with HLA alleles at a 0.05 false discovery rate.

Sequencing was done on a sample of PBMCs. The genes are TRBV7-2 and TRBJ1-5; D is possibly TRBD1 (6 bases). This clonotype originated in a woman aged 18 to 35 in good health and CMV-seronegative. The CDR3 DNA is TGTGCCAGCAGCTTAACAGGGATCGGCAATCAGCCCCAGCATTTT. As protein: CASSLTGIGNQPQHF.